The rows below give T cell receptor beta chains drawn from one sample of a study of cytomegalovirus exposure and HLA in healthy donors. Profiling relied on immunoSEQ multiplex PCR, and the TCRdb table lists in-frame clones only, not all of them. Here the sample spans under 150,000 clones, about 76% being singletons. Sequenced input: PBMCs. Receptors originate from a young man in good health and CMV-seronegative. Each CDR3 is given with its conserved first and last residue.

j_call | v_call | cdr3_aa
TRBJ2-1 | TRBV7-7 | CASSLRQGSYNEQFF
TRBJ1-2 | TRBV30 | CAWRDTSDRLLRSGYTF
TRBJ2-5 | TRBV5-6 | CASSLGAGAGETQYF
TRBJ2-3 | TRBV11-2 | CASSLGTVRDTQYF
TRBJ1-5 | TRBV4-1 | CASSKGDREFQPQHF
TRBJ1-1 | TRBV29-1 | CSAGETGRDTEAFF
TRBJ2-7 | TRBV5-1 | CASSAEGVGQYF
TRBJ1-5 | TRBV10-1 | CASSGQGREPQHF
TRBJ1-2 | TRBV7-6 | CASSPTGTTGGYTF
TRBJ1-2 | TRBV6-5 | CASSYPSGDYGYTF
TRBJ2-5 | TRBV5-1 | CASSGGTVFQETQYF
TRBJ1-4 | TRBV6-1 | CASRSTGYEKLFF